The source of this TCR beta chain is a study of T cell responses to AZD1222 COVID-19 vaccine. Measured with immunoSEQ multiplex PCR; TCRdb has only the in-frame clones, and not every one. The sample includes about 93,000 clones, 75% to 90% of them seen just once. Trimming removed 8 bases from V and 3 bases from J, with 20 bases in between. The germline CDR1 and CDR2 sequences are SNHLY and FYNNEI. The CDR3 length is 17 residues. This clone was seen more than once but under ten times. The chain uses TRBV2 and TRBJ1-6, with D perhaps TRBD1 (5 bases). The TCR originated in an adult who received the AZD1222 COVID-19 vaccine. The sequenced sample was peripheral blood, obtained 28 days after the second AZD1222 dose. CDR3 in DNA: TGTGCCAGCCAAACCCAGGCGACAGACGGCTATAATTCACCCCTCCACTTT. Translated, it gives CASQTQATDGYNSPLHF. Full variable domain (remainder filled in from reference TRBV2 and TRBJ1-6): EPEVTQTPSHQVTQMGQEVILRCVPISNHLYFYWYRQILGQKVEFLVSFYNNEISEKSEIFDDQFSVERPDGSNFTLKIRSTKLEDSAMYFCASQTQATDGYNSPLHFGNGTRLTVT.